Listed below are T cell receptor beta chains from one sample, sequenced in a study of T cell responses to AZD1222 COVID-19 vaccine. Sequencing was performed with immunoSEQ multiplex PCR; in TCRdb, only in-frame clones are kept and a portion is missing. The sample has more than 80,000 clones, roughly nine tenths seen once. This material consisted of peripheral blood, taken 28 days after the second AZD1222 dose. These receptors were collected from an adult who received the AZD1222 COVID-19 vaccine. Both conserved end residues are part of each CDR3. Each record gives: D gene, clone size, J gene, V gene, CDR3 DNA, CDR3 protein. A D gene is named only where the DNA matches it firmly. Size is omitted from some rows. Given values are once, few, many or a class for expanded clones.

d_call: NA; clone_size: NA; j_call: TRBJ1-1; v_call: TRBV6-5; cdr3_nt: TGTGCCAGCAGTTACCGGACAGTTAACACTGAAGCTTTCTTT; cdr3_aa: CASSYRTVNTEAFF
d_call: NA; clone_size: NA; j_call: TRBJ1-2; v_call: TRBV6-2/TRBV6-3; cdr3_nt: TGTGCCAGCAGTTACTCGATCGGGGGACATGATGGCTACACCTTC; cdr3_aa: CASSYSIGGHDGYTF
d_call: NA; clone_size: NA; j_call: TRBJ2-3; v_call: TRBV19; cdr3_nt: TGTGCCAGTAGCGGGAGATTCACAGATACGCAGTATTTT; cdr3_aa: CASSGRFTDTQYF
d_call: NA; clone_size: NA; j_call: TRBJ2-5; v_call: TRBV3-1/TRBV3-2; cdr3_nt: TGTGCCAGCAGCCAGGACCAAGAGACCCAGTACTTC; cdr3_aa: CASSQDQETQYF
d_call: TRBD1; clone_size: NA; j_call: TRBJ1-2; v_call: TRBV10-3; cdr3_nt: TGTGCCATCAGTTTAGGACAGGGGGATGGCTACACCTTC; cdr3_aa: CAISLGQGDGYTF
d_call: TRBD1; clone_size: few; j_call: TRBJ1-1; v_call: TRBV4-1; cdr3_nt: TGCGCCAGCAGCCAAGAAGCCTCCAGGGGGCCGTTCGTGAACACTGAAGCTTTCTTT; cdr3_aa: CASSQEASRGPFVNTEAFF
d_call: TRBD1; clone_size: NA; j_call: TRBJ1-5; v_call: TRBV7-8; cdr3_nt: TGTGCCAGCAGCGTCCGACAGGGGGCCGGCAATCAGCCCCAGCATTTT; cdr3_aa: CASSVRQGAGNQPQHF
d_call: TRBD2; clone_size: NA; j_call: TRBJ2-1; v_call: TRBV7-9; cdr3_nt: TGTGCCAGCAGCTTACCCCTCAGCGGGGGGATTTACAATGAGCAGTTCTTC; cdr3_aa: CASSLPLSGGIYNEQFF
d_call: TRBD2; clone_size: few; j_call: TRBJ2-7; v_call: TRBV2; cdr3_nt: TGTGCCAGCAGTGAAGTTCTAGCGGGAGGGCCTATAGACTACGAGCAGTACTTC; cdr3_aa: CASSEVLAGGPIDYEQYF
d_call: TRBD1; clone_size: NA; j_call: TRBJ2-7; v_call: TRBV7-9; cdr3_nt: TGTGCCAGCAGCTTAGAGGTGGGACAGGGGGGATCCGAGCAGTACTTC; cdr3_aa: CASSLEVGQGGSEQYF
d_call: NA; clone_size: once; j_call: TRBJ1-2; v_call: TRBV4-1; cdr3_nt: TGCGCCAGCAGCCAGGCCGACACGAACTATGGCTACACCTTC; cdr3_aa: CASSQADTNYGYTF
d_call: NA; clone_size: NA; j_call: TRBJ2-5; v_call: TRBV12-5; cdr3_nt: TGTGCTAGTGGTTTGTCTTATGGGGCCATCGAAGAGACCCAGTACTTC; cdr3_aa: CASGLSYGAIEETQYF
d_call: NA; clone_size: NA; j_call: TRBJ2-4; v_call: TRBV5-6; cdr3_nt: TGTGCCAGCAGCTTTAGGGGGGTCGGCATTCAGTACTTC; cdr3_aa: CASSFRGVGIQYF
d_call: NA; clone_size: NA; j_call: TRBJ1-4; v_call: TRBV30; cdr3_nt: TGTGCCTGGAGTGAGGCAGCTATCAATGAAAAACTGTTTTTT; cdr3_aa: CAWSEAAINEKLFF
d_call: NA; clone_size: once; j_call: TRBJ2-7; v_call: TRBV3-1/TRBV3-2; cdr3_nt: TGTGCCAGCAGCGAGACCAGGGGCCCCTACGAGCAGTACTTC; cdr3_aa: CASSETRGPYEQYF
d_call: NA; clone_size: NA; j_call: TRBJ2-7; v_call: TRBV30; cdr3_nt: TGTGCCGCGTCAGCGAACGGGGCCTACGAGCAGTACTTC; cdr3_aa: CAASANGAYEQYF
d_call: NA; clone_size: NA; j_call: TRBJ1-2; v_call: TRBV6-5; cdr3_nt: TGTGCCAGCAGTTACCTTGATTCAAACTATGGCTACACCTTC; cdr3_aa: CASSYLDSNYGYTF
d_call: NA; clone_size: NA; j_call: TRBJ2-3; v_call: TRBV28; cdr3_nt: TGTGCCAGCTCACCTGGGGGGAGTAAAGATACGCAGTATTTT; cdr3_aa: CASSPGGSKDTQYF
d_call: NA; clone_size: NA; j_call: TRBJ2-7; v_call: TRBV29-1; cdr3_nt: TGCAGCGTGGGGGACTCTGGCTCCTACGAGCAGTACTTC; cdr3_aa: CSVGDSGSYEQYF
d_call: NA; clone_size: NA; j_call: TRBJ2-7; v_call: TRBV6-2/TRBV6-3; cdr3_nt: TGTGCCAGCAGTTACATTGAAACCTACGAGCAGTACTTC; cdr3_aa: CASSYIETYEQYF
d_call: TRBD1; clone_size: NA; j_call: TRBJ2-7; v_call: TRBV19; cdr3_nt: TGTGCCAGTAAGGGGACAGAGACCTACGAGCAGTACTTC; cdr3_aa: CASKGTETYEQYF
d_call: NA; clone_size: NA; j_call: TRBJ2-3; v_call: TRBV6-4; cdr3_nt: TGTGCCAGCAGTGACGGACAGGGAGGGGCAGATACGCAGTATTTT; cdr3_aa: CASSDGQGGADTQYF
d_call: TRBD2; clone_size: NA; j_call: TRBJ2-7; v_call: TRBV6-6; cdr3_nt: TGTGCCAGCAGTTCCTTACTAGCGTCTGGGACCTACGAGCAGTACTTC; cdr3_aa: CASSSLLASGTYEQYF
d_call: NA; clone_size: NA; j_call: TRBJ2-7; v_call: TRBV21-1; cdr3_nt: TGTGCCAGCAGCCCCCCAGGGAGTATGGACAGTCAAGTTTCCCCCTACGAGCAGTACTTC; cdr3_aa: CASSPPGSMDSQVSPYEQYF
d_call: NA; clone_size: NA; j_call: TRBJ1-1; v_call: TRBV6-5; cdr3_nt: TGTGCCAGCAGTTACTCCCGCCTTATATTGGCTTTCTTT; cdr3_aa: CASSYSRLILAFF
d_call: TRBD1; clone_size: NA; j_call: TRBJ1-3; v_call: TRBV18; cdr3_nt: TGTGCCAGCTCACCTTCCTTGGACAGGGGGGCCTCTGGAAACACCATATATTTT; cdr3_aa: CASSPSLDRGASGNTIYF
d_call: NA; clone_size: NA; j_call: TRBJ1-5; v_call: TRBV5-1; cdr3_nt: TGCGCCAGCAGCTTGGATAGGGACCAGCCCCAGCATTTT; cdr3_aa: CASSLDRDQPQHF
d_call: TRBD1; clone_size: NA; j_call: TRBJ2-5; v_call: TRBV2; cdr3_nt: TGTGCCAGCAGTGATCAGGGGGCAAGAGGGGAGACCCAGTACTTC; cdr3_aa: CASSDQGARGETQYF
d_call: NA; clone_size: NA; j_call: TRBJ2-7; v_call: TRBV11-2; cdr3_nt: TGTGCCAGCAGCAGGGGTCATAGCTCCTACGAGCAGTACTTC; cdr3_aa: CASSRGHSSYEQYF
d_call: NA; clone_size: NA; j_call: TRBJ1-1; v_call: TRBV7-2; cdr3_nt: TGTGCCAGCAGCTTAGGGGCGACGAACACTGAAGCTTTCTTT; cdr3_aa: CASSLGATNTEAFF
d_call: NA; clone_size: NA; j_call: TRBJ2-7; v_call: TRBV19; cdr3_nt: TGTGCCAGTAGTCTGAAGTGGCAGGGGGGCTTCTACGAGCAGTACTTC; cdr3_aa: CASSLKWQGGFYEQYF
d_call: NA; clone_size: NA; j_call: TRBJ2-1; v_call: TRBV4-2; cdr3_nt: TGTGCCAGCAGCCCACAGGGGGGGCCCCGGAATGAGCAGTTCTTC; cdr3_aa: CASSPQGGPRNEQFF
d_call: NA; clone_size: NA; j_call: TRBJ1-2; v_call: TRBV7-9; cdr3_nt: TGTGCCAGCAGCAGACCAGACAGACCCGCTAACTATGGCTACACCTTC; cdr3_aa: CASSRPDRPANYGYTF
d_call: NA; clone_size: NA; j_call: TRBJ1-2; v_call: TRBV2; cdr3_nt: TGTGCCAGCAGCGCGGGGTGGGAAATACAAGGCTACACCTTC; cdr3_aa: CASSAGWEIQGYTF
d_call: NA; clone_size: NA; j_call: TRBJ2-1; v_call: TRBV3-1/TRBV3-2; cdr3_nt: TGTGCCAGCAGCCAAGAAACAGGATCCCACAATGAGCAGTTCTTC; cdr3_aa: CASSQETGSHNEQFF
d_call: NA; clone_size: NA; j_call: TRBJ2-2; v_call: TRBV14; cdr3_nt: TGTGCCAGCAGCCAGTTGGGGGGTCTAAACACCGGGGAGCTGTTTTTT; cdr3_aa: CASSQLGGLNTGELFF
d_call: NA; clone_size: NA; j_call: TRBJ2-7; v_call: TRBV3-1/TRBV3-2; cdr3_nt: TGTGCCAGCAGCCCCGCGGGCGGGGACTACGAGCAGTACTTC; cdr3_aa: CASSPAGGDYEQYF
d_call: TRBD1; clone_size: NA; j_call: TRBJ2-7; v_call: TRBV18; cdr3_nt: TGTGCCAGCTCACCACCAGGACAGGGGGCGCTGAACGAGCAGTACTTC; cdr3_aa: CASSPPGQGALNEQYF
d_call: NA; clone_size: NA; j_call: TRBJ2-1; v_call: TRBV11-3; cdr3_nt: TGTGCCAGCAGCTTAGGGGGGGCGGGACCCTACAATGAGCAGTTCTTC; cdr3_aa: CASSLGGAGPYNEQFF
d_call: NA; clone_size: NA; j_call: TRBJ1-6; v_call: TRBV11-2; cdr3_nt: TGTGCCAGCAGCTTTGGCAGCCCGAGCTCCTATAATTCACCCCTCCACTTT; cdr3_aa: CASSFGSPSSYNSPLHF
d_call: NA; clone_size: NA; j_call: TRBJ1-5; v_call: TRBV5-5; cdr3_nt: TGTGCCAGCAGCTTGGAAGGGAGTACGCAACAGCCCCAGCATTTT; cdr3_aa: CASSLEGSTQQPQHF
d_call: TRBD1; clone_size: NA; j_call: TRBJ2-2; v_call: TRBV9; cdr3_nt: TGTGCCAGCAGCGTAGCTCAGGGGGAAATCAACACCGGGGAGCTGTTTTTT; cdr3_aa: CASSVAQGEINTGELFF